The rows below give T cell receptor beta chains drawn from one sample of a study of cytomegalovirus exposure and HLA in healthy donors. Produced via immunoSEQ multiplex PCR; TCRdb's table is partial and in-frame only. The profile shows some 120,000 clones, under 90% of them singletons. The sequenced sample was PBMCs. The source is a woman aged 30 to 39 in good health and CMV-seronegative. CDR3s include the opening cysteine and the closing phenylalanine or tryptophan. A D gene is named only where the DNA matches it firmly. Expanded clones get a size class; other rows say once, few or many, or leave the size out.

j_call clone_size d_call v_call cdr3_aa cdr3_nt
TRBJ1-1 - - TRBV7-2 CASSLFGRDTEAFF TGTGCCAGCAGCTTATTCGGCAGGGATACTGAAGCTTTCTTT
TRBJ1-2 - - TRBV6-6 CASVGEDGYTF TGTGCCAGCGTGGGTGAGGATGGCTACACCTTC
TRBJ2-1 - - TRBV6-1 CASSESLATSSYNEQFF TGTGCCAGCAGTGAATCCTTAGCGACGAGCTCCTACAATGAGCAGTTCTTC
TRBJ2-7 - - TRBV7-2 CASSRGYEQYF TGTGCCAGCAGCCGAGGGTACGAGCAGTACTTC
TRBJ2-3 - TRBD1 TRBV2 CASSEAGQGTDTQYF TGTGCCAGCAGTGAAGCAGGACAGGGGACAGATACGCAGTATTTT
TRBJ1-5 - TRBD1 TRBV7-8 CASSLEGGENQPQHF TGTGCCAGCAGCTTAGAAGGGGGCGAAAATCAGCCCCAGCATTTT
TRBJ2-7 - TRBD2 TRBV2 CASRGEGLAGLSYEQYF TGTGCCAGCAGGGGCGAAGGGCTAGCGGGCTTATCCTACGAGCAGTACTTC
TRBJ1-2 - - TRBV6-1 CASSERFRGYGYTF TGTGCCAGCAGTGAAAGATTTAGGGGTTATGGCTACACCTTC
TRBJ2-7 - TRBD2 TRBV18 CASSPGTSVHEQYF TGTGCCAGCTCACCAGGGACTAGCGTGCACGAGCAGTACTTC
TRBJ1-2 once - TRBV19 CASSIRTVNYGYTF TGTGCCAGTAGTATTCGGACAGTGAACTATGGCTACACCTTC
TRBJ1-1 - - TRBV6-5 CASSLARGNTEAFF TGTGCCAGCAGTTTGGCTCGGGGAAACACTGAAGCTTTCTTT
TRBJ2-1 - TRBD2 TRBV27 CASATRLAGMNEQFF TGTGCCAGCGCAACTCGTCTAGCGGGTATGAATGAGCAGTTCTTC
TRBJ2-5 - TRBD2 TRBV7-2 CASRTGAGGGETQYF TGTGCCAGCAGAACGGGAGCGGGGGGCGGGGAGACCCAGTACTTC
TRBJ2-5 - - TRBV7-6 CASSSKAGATQYF TGTGCCAGCAGCTCCAAGGCAGGGGCGACCCAGTACTTC
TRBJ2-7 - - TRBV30 CAWRATSYEQYF TGTGCCTGGAGAGCAACCTCCTACGAGCAGTACTTC
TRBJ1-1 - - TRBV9 CASSVGSTALSSEAFF TGTGCCAGCAGCGTAGGCTCGACAGCCCTCTCGTCTGAAGCTTTCTTT
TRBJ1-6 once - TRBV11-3 CASSLGQNSYNSPLHF TGTGCCAGCAGCTTAGGGCAGAACTCCTATAATTCACCCCTCCACTTT
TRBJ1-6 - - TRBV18 CASSPEDRTYNSPLHF TGTGCCAGCTCCCCCGAAGACAGGACCTATAATTCACCCCTCCACTTT
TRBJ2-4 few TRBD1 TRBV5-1 CASSFGRGLDRALAKNIQYF TGCGCCAGCAGCTTTGGACGGGGGCTGGACAGGGCTCTAGCCAAAAACATTCAGTACTTC
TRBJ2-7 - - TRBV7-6 CASSLVAGEQYF TGTGCCAGCAGCTTAGTGGCGGGCGAGCAGTACTTC
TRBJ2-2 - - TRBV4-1 CASSPLSGASDTGELFF TGCGCCAGCAGCCCCTTATCCGGGGCTAGCGACACCGGGGAGCTGTTTTTT
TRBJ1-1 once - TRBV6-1 CASSAETRTEAFF TGTGCCAGCAGTGCCGAAACGAGGACTGAAGCTTTCTTT
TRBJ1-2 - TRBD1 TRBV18 CASSPGQGTSYTF TGTGCCAGCTCACCGGGACAGGGGACGAGCTACACCTTC
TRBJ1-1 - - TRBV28 CASTPHGNTEAFF TGTGCCAGCACCCCACATGGGAACACTGAAGCTTTCTTT
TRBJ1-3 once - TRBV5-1 CASSLAGKAAGNTIYF TGCGCCAGCAGCTTGGCCGGGAAGGCAGCTGGAAACACCATATATTTT
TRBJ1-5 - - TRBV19 CASSRVLVGYQPQHF TGTGCCAGTAGTCGGGTATTGGTTGGGTATCAGCCCCAGCATTTT
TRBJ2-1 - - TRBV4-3 CASSQALDREPSYNEQFF TGCGCCAGCAGCCAAGCTCTGGACAGAGAACCTTCCTACAATGAGCAGTTCTTC
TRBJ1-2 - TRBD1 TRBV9 CASSVGQGIGYGYTF TGTGCCAGCAGCGTCGGACAGGGGATCGGCTATGGCTACACCTTC
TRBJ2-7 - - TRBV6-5 CASSSTGEQYF TGTGCCAGCAGTTCTACCGGCGAGCAGTACTTC
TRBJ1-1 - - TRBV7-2 CASSLRTRETEAFF TGTGCCAGCAGCCTAAGGACGAGGGAAACTGAAGCTTTCTTT
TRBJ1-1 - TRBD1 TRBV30 CAWTIQGGNTEAFF TGTGCCTGGACAATACAGGGGGGGAACACTGAAGCTTTCTTT
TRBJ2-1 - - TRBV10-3 CAISDTSSYNEQFF TGTGCCATCAGTGATACGAGCTCCTACAATGAGCAGTTCTTC
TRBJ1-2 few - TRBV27 CASSRRGTNYGYTF TGTGCCAGCAGCCGGAGGGGTACTAACTATGGCTACACCTTC
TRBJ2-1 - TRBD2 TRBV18 CASSPTSGGAHEQFF TGTGCCAGCTCACCGACTAGCGGGGGGGCCCATGAGCAGTTCTTC
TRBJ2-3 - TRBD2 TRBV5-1 CASSTSGASTDTQYF TGCGCCAGCTCGACTAGCGGAGCTAGCACAGATACGCAGTATTTT
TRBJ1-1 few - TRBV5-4 CASSWDSNTEAFF TGTGCCAGCAGCTGGGACTCAAACACTGAAGCTTTCTTT
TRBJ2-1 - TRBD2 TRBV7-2 CASRMGLAGDEQFF TGTGCCAGCAGGATGGGACTAGCGGGGGATGAGCAGTTCTTC
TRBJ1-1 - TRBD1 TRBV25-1 CASSGQGRSTEAFF TGTGCCAGCAGTGGACAGGGGAGGAGCACTGAAGCTTTCTTT
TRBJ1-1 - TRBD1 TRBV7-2 CASSLAGTANTEAFF TGTGCCAGCAGCTTAGCGGGGACAGCCAACACTGAAGCTTTCTTT
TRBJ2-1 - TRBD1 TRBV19 CASSMTGGTYNEQFF TGTGCCAGTAGTATGACAGGGGGCACCTACAATGAGCAGTTCTTC
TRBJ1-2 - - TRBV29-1 CSEGTSYGYTF TGCAGCGAGGGGACAAGCTATGGCTACACCTTC
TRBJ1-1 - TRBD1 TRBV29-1 CSVGSGGTEAFF TGCAGCGTTGGATCAGGGGGGACTGAAGCTTTCTTT
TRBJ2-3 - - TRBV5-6 CASSLAQANTDTQYF TGTGCCAGCAGCTTGGCACAGGCCAACACAGATACGCAGTATTTT
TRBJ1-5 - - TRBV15 CATSRDAGPRQPQHF TGTGCCACCAGCAGAGATGCGGGGCCAAGACAGCCCCAGCATTTT
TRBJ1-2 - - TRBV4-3 CASSPLGTNYGYTF TGCGCCAGCAGCCCCCTCGGGACTAACTATGGCTACACCTTC
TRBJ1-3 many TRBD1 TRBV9 CASSERGTAPSPRNTIYF TGTGCCAGCAGCGAGAGGGGGACAGCGCCATCTCCTCGAAACACCATATATTTT
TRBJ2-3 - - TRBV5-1 CASSLVAGDTQYF TGCGCCAGCAGCTTGGTGGCGGGGGATACGCAGTATTTT
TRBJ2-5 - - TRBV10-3 CAISGQAGEETQYF TGTGCCATCAGTGGGCAGGCCGGGGAAGAGACCCAGTACTTC
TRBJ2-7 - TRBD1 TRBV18 CASSLSGQGVVEQYF TGTGCCAGCTCACTTTCGGGACAGGGCGTAGTCGAGCAGTACTTC
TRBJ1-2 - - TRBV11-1 CASSLGAGHLNYGYTF TGTGCCAGCAGCTTAGGGGCGGGCCACCTTAACTATGGCTACACCTTC
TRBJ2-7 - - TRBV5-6 CASSLGAGDYEQYF TGTGCCAGCAGCTTGGGGGCAGGTGACTACGAGCAGTACTTC
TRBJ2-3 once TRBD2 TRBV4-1 CASSLSTGGGSTDTQYF TGCGCCAGCAGCCTATCGACCGGGGGGGGTAGCACAGATACGCAGTATTTT
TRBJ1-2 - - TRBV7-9 CASSPSGMGGYTF TGTGCCAGCAGCCCGAGCGGGATGGGAGGCTACACCTTC
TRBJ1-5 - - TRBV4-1 CASSQVRGWNQPQHF TGCGCCAGCAGCCAAGTTCGCGGATGGAATCAGCCCCAGCATTTT
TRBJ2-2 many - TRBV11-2 CASSLVQLTGELFF TGTGCCAGCAGCTTAGTCCAACTGACCGGGGAGCTGTTTTTT